What follows is one T cell receptor beta chain and its context. Its antigen is as yet unknown. Trimming pared 4 bases from V and 0 bases from J, leaving 13 bases between. The CDR3 extends over 17 amino acids. The V gene's germline CDR1 is MNHEY and CDR2 SMNVEV (reference sequence). Some clones are missing from TCRdb's copy, which holds only in-frame ones; the method was immunoSEQ multiplex PCR. The sample has some 260,000 clones; over 75% are singletons. This entry is derived from a study of cytomegalovirus exposure and HLA in healthy donors. Study at large: It was reported in a later analysis that the same platform had been used for the 120 validation repertoires as for the roughly 650 first-cohort repertoires.

Points from the study as a whole: Under in vitro conditions, a few CMV-associated chains were confirmed as specific for CMV antigens. First-cohort TCR clusters tended to co-occur in the roughly 130 validation repertoires, a later analysis found.

The chain employs TRBV27 and TRBJ2-6; a possible D gene is TRBD2 (6 bases). Sample: PBMCs. The clonotype comes from a man aged 18-30 years in good health and CMV-seropositive. CDR3 region: CASSSLAEASGANVLTF. DNA for the CDR3: TGTGCCAGCAGTTCCTTAGCGGAAGCCTCTGGGGCCAACGTCCTGACTTTC. Full variable domain (outside the CDR3, taken from reference TRBV27 and TRBJ2-6): EAQVTQNPRYLITVTGKKLTVTCSQNMNHEYMSWYRQDPGLGLRQIYYSMNVEVTDKGDVPEGYKVSRKEKRNFPLILESPSPNQTSLYFCASSSLAEASGANVLTFGAGSRLTVL.